This T cell receptor (beta chain) was found in a study of cytomegalovirus exposure and HLA in healthy donors. Study results and limitations: Owing to their indistinguishability, certain V segments, notably TRBV6-2 and TRBV6-3, were excluded.

CDR1 is SGHRS and CDR2 is YFSETQ in the germline V gene. CDR3 length: 16 residues. Trimming cost V 2 bases and J 3 bases; bases outside gene matches: 2. Points on this clone: What it recognizes is unknown. The same CDR3 also results from other DNA sequences found in this sample.

Primers included in the PCR were 60 Vbeta and 13 Jbeta primers. The method was immunoSEQ multiplex PCR; TCRdb's version includes in-frame clones alone and lacks a portion of them. The sample carries 150,000 or so clones, almost 85% recorded once. The genes are TRBV5-1 and TRBJ2-3, with TRBD2 identical over 14 bases. The sequence came from a man between 25 and 39 years old in good health and CMV-seropositive. The sequencing sample was made of PBMCs. In nucleotides, the CDR3 is TGCGCCAGCAGCTTTGGACTAGCGGGGGGAACAGATACGCAGTATTTT. Translation gives CASSFGLAGGTDTQYF.